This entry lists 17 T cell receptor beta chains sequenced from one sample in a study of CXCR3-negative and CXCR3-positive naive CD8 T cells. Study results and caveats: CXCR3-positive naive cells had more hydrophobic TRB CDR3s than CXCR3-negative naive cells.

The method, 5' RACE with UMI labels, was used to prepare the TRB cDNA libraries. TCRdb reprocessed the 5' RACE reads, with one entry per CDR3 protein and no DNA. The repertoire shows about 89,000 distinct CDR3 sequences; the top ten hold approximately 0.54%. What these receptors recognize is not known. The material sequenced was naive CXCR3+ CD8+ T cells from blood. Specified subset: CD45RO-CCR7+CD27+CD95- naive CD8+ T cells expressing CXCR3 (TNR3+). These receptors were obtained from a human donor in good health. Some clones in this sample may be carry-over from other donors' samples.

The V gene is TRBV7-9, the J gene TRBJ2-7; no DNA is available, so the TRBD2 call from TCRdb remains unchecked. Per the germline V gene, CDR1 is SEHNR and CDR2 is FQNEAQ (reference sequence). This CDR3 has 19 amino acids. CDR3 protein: CASSPTSGGTEVNSYEQYF.

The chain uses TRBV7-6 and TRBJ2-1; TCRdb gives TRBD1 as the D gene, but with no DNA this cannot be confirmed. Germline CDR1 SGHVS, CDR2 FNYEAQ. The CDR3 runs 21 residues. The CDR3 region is CASSLDLPASNRGGDKVEQFF. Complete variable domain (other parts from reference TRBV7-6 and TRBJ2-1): GAGVSQSPRYKVTKRGQDVALRCDPISGHVSLYWYRQALGQGPEFLTYFNYEAQQDKSGLPNDRFSAERPEGSISTLTIQRTEQRDSAMYRCASSLDLPASNRGGDKVEQFFGPGTRLTVL.

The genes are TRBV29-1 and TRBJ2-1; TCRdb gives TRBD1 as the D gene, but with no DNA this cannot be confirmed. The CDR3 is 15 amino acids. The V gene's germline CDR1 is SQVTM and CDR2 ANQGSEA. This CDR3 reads CSVDKGSPMYNEQFF.

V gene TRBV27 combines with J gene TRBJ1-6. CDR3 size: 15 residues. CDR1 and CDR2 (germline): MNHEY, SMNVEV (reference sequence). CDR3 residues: CASSLSGRNNSPLHF.

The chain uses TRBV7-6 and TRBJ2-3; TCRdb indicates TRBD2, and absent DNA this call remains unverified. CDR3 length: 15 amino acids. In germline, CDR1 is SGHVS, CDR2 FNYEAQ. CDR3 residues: CASSFSSGGTDTQYF.

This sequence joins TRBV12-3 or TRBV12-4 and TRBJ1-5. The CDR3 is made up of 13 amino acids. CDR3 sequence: CASSLAQRQPQHF.

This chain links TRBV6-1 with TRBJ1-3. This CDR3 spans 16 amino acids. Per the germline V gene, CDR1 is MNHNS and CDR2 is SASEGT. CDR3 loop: CASSETGSGSGNTIYF.

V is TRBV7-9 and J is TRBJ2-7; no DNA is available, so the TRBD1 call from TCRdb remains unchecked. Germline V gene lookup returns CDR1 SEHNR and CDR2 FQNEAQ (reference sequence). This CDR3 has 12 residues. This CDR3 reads CASSSPADEQYF. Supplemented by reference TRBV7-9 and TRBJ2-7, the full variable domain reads DTGVSQNPRHKITKRGQNVTFRCDPISEHNRLYWYRQTLGQGPEFLTYFQNEAQLEKSRLLSDRFSAERPKGSFSTLEIQRTEQGDSAMYLCASSSPADEQYFGPGTRLTVT.

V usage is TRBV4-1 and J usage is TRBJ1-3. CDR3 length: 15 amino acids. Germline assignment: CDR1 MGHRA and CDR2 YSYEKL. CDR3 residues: CASSQVSDSGNTIYF.

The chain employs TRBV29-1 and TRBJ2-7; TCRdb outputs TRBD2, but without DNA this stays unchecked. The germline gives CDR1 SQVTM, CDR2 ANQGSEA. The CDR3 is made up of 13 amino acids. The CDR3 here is CSVRLAGLYEQYF.

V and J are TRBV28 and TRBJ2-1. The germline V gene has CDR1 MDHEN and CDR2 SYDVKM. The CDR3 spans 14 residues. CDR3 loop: CALERGSSYNEQFF.

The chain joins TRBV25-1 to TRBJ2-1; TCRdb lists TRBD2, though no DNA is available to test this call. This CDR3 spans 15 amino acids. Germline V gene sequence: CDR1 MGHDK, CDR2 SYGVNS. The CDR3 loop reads CASSESGGVYDEQFF.

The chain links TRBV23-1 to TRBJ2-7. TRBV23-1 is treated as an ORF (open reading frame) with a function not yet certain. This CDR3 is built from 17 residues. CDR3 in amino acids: CASSQPLIGRRSYEQYF.

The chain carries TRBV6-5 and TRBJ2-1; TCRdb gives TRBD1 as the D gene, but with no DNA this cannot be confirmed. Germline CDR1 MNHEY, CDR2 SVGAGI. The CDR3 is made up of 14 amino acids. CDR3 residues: CASSYLGGNNEQFF.

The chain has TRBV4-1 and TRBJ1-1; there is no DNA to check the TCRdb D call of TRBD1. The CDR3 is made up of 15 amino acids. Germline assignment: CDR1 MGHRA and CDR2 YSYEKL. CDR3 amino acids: CASSQGWGQNTEAFF.

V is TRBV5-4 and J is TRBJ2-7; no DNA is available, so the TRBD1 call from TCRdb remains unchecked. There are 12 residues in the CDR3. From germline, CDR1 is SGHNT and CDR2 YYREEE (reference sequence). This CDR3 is CASSLQGMGQYF.

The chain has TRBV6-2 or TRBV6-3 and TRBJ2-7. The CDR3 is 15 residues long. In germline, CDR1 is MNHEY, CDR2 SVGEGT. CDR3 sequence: CASSYPGGSPHEQYF.